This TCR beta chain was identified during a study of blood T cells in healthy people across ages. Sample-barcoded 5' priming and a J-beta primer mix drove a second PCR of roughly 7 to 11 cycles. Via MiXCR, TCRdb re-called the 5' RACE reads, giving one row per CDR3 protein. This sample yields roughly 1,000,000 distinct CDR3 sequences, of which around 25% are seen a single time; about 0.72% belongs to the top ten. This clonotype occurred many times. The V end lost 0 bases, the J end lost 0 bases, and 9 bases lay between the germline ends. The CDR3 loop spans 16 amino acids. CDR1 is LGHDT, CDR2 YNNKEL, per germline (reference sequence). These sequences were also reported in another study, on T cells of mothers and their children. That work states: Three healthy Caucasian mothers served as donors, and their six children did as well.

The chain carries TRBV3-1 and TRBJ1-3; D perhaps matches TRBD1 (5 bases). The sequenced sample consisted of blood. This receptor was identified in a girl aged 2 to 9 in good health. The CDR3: CASSQDLTASGNTIYF. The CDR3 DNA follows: TGTGCCAGCAGCCAAGACTTGACAGCCTCTGGAAACACCATATATTTT.